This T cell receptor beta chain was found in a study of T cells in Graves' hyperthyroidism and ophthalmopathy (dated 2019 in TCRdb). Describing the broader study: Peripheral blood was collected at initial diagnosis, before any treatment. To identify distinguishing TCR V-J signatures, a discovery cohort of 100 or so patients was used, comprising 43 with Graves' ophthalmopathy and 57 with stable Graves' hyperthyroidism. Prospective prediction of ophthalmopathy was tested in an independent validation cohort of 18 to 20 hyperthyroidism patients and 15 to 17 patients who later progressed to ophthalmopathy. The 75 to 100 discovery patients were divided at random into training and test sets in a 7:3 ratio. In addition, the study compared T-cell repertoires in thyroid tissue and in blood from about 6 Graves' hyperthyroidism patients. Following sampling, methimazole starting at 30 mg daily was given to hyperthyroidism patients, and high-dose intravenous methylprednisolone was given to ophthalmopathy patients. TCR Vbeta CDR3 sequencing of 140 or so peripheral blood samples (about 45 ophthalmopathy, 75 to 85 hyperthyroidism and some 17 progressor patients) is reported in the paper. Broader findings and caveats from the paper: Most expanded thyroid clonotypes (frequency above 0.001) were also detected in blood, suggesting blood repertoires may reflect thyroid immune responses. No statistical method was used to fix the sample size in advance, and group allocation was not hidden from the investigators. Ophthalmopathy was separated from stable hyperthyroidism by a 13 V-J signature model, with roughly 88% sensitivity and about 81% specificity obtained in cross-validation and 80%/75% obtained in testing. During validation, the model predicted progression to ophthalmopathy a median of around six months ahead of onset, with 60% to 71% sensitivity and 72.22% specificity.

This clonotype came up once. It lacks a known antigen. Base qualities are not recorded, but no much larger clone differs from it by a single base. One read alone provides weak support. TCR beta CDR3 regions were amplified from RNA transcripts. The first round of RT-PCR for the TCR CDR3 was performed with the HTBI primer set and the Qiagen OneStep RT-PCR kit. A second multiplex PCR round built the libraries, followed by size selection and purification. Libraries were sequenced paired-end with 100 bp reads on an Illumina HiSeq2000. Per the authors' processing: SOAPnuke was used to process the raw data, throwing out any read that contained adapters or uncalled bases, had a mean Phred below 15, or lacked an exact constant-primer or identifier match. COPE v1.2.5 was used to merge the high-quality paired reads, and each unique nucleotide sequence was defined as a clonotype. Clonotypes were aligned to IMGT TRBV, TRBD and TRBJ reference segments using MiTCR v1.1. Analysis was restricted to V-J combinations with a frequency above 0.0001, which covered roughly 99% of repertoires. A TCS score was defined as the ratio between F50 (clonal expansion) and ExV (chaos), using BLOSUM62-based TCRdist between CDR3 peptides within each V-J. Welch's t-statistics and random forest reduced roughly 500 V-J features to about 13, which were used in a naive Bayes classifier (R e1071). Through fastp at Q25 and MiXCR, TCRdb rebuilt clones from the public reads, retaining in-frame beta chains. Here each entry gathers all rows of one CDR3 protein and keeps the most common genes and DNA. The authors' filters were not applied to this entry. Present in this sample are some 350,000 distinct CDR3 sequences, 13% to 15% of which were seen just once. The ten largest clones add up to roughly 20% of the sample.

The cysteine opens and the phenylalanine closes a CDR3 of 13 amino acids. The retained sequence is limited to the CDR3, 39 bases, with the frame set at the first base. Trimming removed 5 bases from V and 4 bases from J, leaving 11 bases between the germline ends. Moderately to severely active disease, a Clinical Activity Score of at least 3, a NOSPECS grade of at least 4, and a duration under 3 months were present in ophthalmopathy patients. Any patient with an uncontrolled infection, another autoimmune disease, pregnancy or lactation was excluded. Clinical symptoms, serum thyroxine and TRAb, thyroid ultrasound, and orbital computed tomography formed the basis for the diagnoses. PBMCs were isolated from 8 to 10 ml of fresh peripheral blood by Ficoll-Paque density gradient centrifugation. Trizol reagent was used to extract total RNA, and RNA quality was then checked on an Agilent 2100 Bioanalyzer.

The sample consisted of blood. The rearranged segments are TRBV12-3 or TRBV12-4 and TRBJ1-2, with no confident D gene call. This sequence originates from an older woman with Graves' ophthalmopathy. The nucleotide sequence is TGTGCCAGCAGTCTTAGTAGAACCTATGGCTACACCTTC. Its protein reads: CASSLSRTYGYTF.